This record looks at one TCR beta chain sequence and its context. V was shortened by 4 bases and J by 2 bases, with 15 bases between the two germline ends. This CDR3 contains 15 residues. The germline gives CDR1 LGHDT, CDR2 YNNKEL (reference sequence). These data are taken from a study of blood T cell repertoires in COVID-19. Source study methods: By means of reference gene primer amplification, nucleated cell counts were estimated. Using immunoSEQ multiplex PCR, the repertoire was profiled, and TCRdb retains in-frame clones only, with some absent. V and J calls plus clone size are reproduced from that table; the DNA served to infer D and trimming. The profile shows tens of thousands of clones, around 81% of them singletons.

The TCR originated in an older woman with acute or convalescent COVID-19. The sequencing sample was made of peripheral blood. The chain couples TRBV3-1 (or the pseudogene TRBV3-2) to TRBJ2-7, with D perhaps matching TRBD2 (6 bases). CDR3 sequence reads: CASSRGTRGAYEQYF. The CDR3 DNA is TGTGCCAGCAGCCGGGGGACTCGTGGGGCCTACGAGCAGTACTTC.